Here is one T cell receptor (beta chain) with its context. CDR3 length: 14 residues. Trimming stripped 2 bases from V and 0 bases from J, with 6 bases between. Germline V gives CDR1 SGHRS, CDR2 YFSETQ. The entry originates in a study of blood T cell repertoires in COVID-19. The wider study: Collection of acute and convalescent COVID-19 samples took place in the United States, Italy and Spain.

Cohorts were based on clinical histories the participants reported. In the study's own analysis: Amplified reference gene primers provided the basis for estimating nucleated cell counts. TCRdb keeps only in-frame clones here, not all; method: immunoSEQ multiplex PCR. V and J calls plus clone size are reproduced from that table; the DNA served to infer D and trimming. Among about 160,000 clones listed, 65% to 85% were seen once. The source of this sequence is a man between 40 and 49 years old who had recovered from COVID-19. Specimen: PBMCs or T cells enriched from blood (not recorded which). V gene TRBV5-1 combines with J gene TRBJ1-3, with D unresolved. Written as DNA, the CDR3 is TGCGCCAGCAGCTTCTCAGACTCTGGAAACACCATATATTTT. Protein sequence: CASSFSDSGNTIYF.